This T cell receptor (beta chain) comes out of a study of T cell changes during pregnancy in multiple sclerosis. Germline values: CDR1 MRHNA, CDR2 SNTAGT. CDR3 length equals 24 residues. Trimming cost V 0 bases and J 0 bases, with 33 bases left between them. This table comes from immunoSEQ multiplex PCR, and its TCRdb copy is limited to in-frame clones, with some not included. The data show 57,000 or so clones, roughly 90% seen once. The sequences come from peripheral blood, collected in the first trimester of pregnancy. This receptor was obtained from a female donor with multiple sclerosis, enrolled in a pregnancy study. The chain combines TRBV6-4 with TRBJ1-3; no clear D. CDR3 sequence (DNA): TGTGCCAGCAGTGACTCGATTCGGATAGATTTCTTTCGATCCCTGGGCAGCTCTGGAAACACCATATATTTT. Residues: CASSDSIRIDFFRSLGSSGNTIYF.